This TCR beta chain was recorded in a study of blood T cell repertoires in COVID-19. The assay was immunoSEQ multiplex PCR, and TCRdb's table has in-frame clones only and misses some. The top ten clones hold approximately 18% of a sample with 80,000 to 100,000 clones, about 86% of them seen once. The germline V gene has CDR1 LGHDT and CDR2 YNNKEL (reference sequence). The CDR3 runs to 18 residues. Trimming at V came to 6 bases and at J to 9 bases, leaving 16 bases not matched to a gene. This TCR was recovered from a woman of 80 years or more with acute or convalescent COVID-19. V and J are TRBV3-1 (or the pseudogene TRBV3-2) and TRBJ1-6; 11 nucleotides match TRBD1. The sample consisted of peripheral blood. The CDR3 DNA reads TGTGCCAGCAGTCCTTATTCGGACAGGGGGCCCCGAATTTCACCCCTCCACTTT. The encoded protein is CASSPYSDRGPRISPLHF.